What follows is one T cell receptor beta chain and its context. The data belong to a study of blood T cell repertoires in COVID-19. Looking at the study overall: Italy, Spain and the United States were the sources of the convalescent and acute COVID-19 samples.

Authors' data handling: Reference gene primer amplification in the assay estimated nucleated cell counts. TCRdb keeps only in-frame clones here, not all; method: immunoSEQ multiplex PCR. For V, J and clone size, that table is used; D and trimming come from the DNA. The data contain about 200,000 clones, less than 90% of them seen just once; the ten biggest clones take up approximately 0.69%. The germline gives CDR1 MDHEN, CDR2 SYDVKM. This CDR3 region has 15 residues. With V trimmed by 8 bases and J by 4 bases, 12 bases remained unmatched. The clonotype was recovered from a man between 35 and 55 years old with acute or convalescent COVID-19. Sequenced sample: peripheral blood. The chain links TRBV28 to TRBJ2-3, with 7 bases identical to TRBD2. CDR3 DNA: TGTGCCAGCCGTAGGGAGCGGGGACCTTCAGATACGCAGTATTTT. Amino acid sequence: CASRRERGPSDTQYF. Drawing the rest from reference TRBV28 and TRBJ2-3, the complete variable domain is DVKVTQSSRYLVKRTGEKVFLECVQDMDHENMFWYRQDPGLGLRLIYFSYDVKMKEKGDIPEGYSVSREKKERFSLILESASTNQTSMYLCASRRERGPSDTQYFGPGTRLTVL.